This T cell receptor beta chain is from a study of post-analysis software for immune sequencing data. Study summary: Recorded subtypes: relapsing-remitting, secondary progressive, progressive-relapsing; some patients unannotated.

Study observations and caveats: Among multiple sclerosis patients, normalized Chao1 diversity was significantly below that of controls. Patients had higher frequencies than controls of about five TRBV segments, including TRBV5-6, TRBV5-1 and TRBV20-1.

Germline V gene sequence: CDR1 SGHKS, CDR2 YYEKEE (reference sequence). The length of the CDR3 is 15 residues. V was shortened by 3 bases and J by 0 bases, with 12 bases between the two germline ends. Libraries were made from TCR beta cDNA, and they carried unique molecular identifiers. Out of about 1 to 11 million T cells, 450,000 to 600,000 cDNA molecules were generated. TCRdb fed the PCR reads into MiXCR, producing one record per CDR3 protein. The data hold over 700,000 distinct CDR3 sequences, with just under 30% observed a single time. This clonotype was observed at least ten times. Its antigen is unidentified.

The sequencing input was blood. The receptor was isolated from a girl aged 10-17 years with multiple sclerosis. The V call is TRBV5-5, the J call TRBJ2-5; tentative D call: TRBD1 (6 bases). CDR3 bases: TGTGCCAGCAGCTGGGCCCGGGACAACCAAGAGACCCAGTACTTC. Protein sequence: CASSWARDNQETQYF.